The 14 T cell receptor beta chains listed next were all sequenced from one sample in a study of blood T cell repertoires in COVID-19. Only in-frame clones appear in the TCRdb table, and some are missing; sequencing was by immunoSEQ multiplex PCR. The data hold around 92,000 clones, with 89% observed a single time. Sequencing was done on a sample of peripheral blood. These receptors all come from a woman older than 75 with active COVID-19.

CDR3 sequence: CASSQLRGRSGRGTHEQYF. In DNA, the CDR3 is TGTGCCAGCAGCCAACTACGTGGAAGGAGCGGGAGGGGAACCCACGAGCAGTACTTC. This chain links TRBV14 with TRBJ2-7; 10 nucleotides align to TRBD2. The germline gives CDR1 SGHDN, CDR2 FVKESK. The V gene end was trimmed by 2 bases and the J gene end by 5 bases; junction bases not matched to a gene: 18. The CDR3 length is 19 residues.

This chain uses TRBV28 with TRBJ2-5; D is uncertain. Germline V lookup: CDR1 MDHEN, CDR2 SYDVKM. V was pared by 4 bases and J by 4 bases, with 7 bases between. This CDR3 region has 12 residues. This chain's CDR3 is CASSSEVETQYF. Written as DNA, the CDR3 is TGTGCCAGCAGTTCCGAGGTAGAGACCCAGTACTTC.

V is TRBV7-8 and J is TRBJ1-5, with 8 bases lining up with TRBD1. CDR3 length equals 14 residues. Germline V gives CDR1 SGHVS, CDR2 FQNEAQ. After removal of 3 bases from V and 5 bases from J, the junction contained 3 bases not matched to a gene. The CDR3 coding sequence is TGTGCCAGCAGCTTCGGGACAGGAGATCAGCCCCAGCATTTT. Protein sequence: CASSFGTGDQPQHF.

The rearrangement links TRBV5-1 to TRBJ2-3; a weak D match, TRBD1 (5 bases). Looked up from germline, CDR1 is SGHRS and CDR2 is YFSETQ. The length of the CDR3 is 16 residues. The V gene lost 3 bases and the J gene lost 1 base, with 15 bases spanning the gap. The CDR3 region is CASSSSPGLGTDTQYF. Written as DNA, the CDR3 is TGCGCCAGCAGCTCCAGCCCAGGGTTGGGCACAGATACGCAGTATTTT.

This sequence joins TRBV4-1 and TRBJ2-3; D might be TRBD2 (5 bases). V lost 0 bases and J lost 9, with 7 bases in between. Germline V gene sequence: CDR1 MGHRA, CDR2 YSYEKL. This CDR3 has 12 amino acids. The DNA for the CDR3 is TGCGCCAGCAGCCAAGAACTAGGAACGCAGTATTTT. This sequence encodes CASSQELGTQYF.

The gene calls are TRBV5-1 and TRBJ2-1; perhaps TRBD2 as D (8 bases). Germline V CDR1 and CDR2: SGHRS, YFSETQ. Trimming left V 5 bases short and J 9 bases short, with 18 bases between. The CDR3 is 14 amino acids. In DNA form, the CDR3 reads TGCGCCAGCAGAAAAGGGGGCGGGGGGAGTGAGCAGTTCTTC. Residues: CASRKGGGGSEQFF.

The chain has TRBV29-1 and TRBJ2-1; D is ambiguous. The CDR3 loop spans 12 amino acids. V dropped 8 bases and J dropped 3 bases, with 11 bases sitting between them. CDR1 is SQVTM and CDR2 is ANQGSEA in the germline V gene. This CDR3 is CSTLYGYNEQFF. CDR3 in DNA: TGCAGCACTCTATACGGCTACAATGAGCAGTTCTTC.

This CDR3 is CATKGAEETQYF. CDR3 coding DNA: TGTGCCACCAAAGGAGCGGAAGAGACCCAGTACTTC. The chain links TRBV15 to TRBJ2-5; D may be TRBD2 (5 bases). Trimming left V 7 bases short and J 3 bases short, with 9 bases between. Germline V lookup: CDR1 LNHNV, CDR2 YYDKDF (reference sequence). The CDR3 consists of 12 residues.

Concerning this clone itself: The sample contains more than one DNA sequence encoding this CDR3. The chain uses TRBV5-1 and TRBJ2-3, with D unresolved. CDR1 is SGHRS, CDR2 YFSETQ, per germline. This CDR3 has 13 amino acids. The V end lost 3 bases, the J end lost 0 bases, and 5 bases lay between the germline ends. CDR3 in DNA: TGCGCCAGCAGCTCAACTAGCACAGATACGCAGTATTTT. Protein product: CASSSTSTDTQYF. Variable domain in full (rest from reference TRBV5-1 and TRBJ2-3): KAGVTQTPRYLIKTRGQQVTLSCSPISGHRSVSWYQQTPGQGLQFLFEYFSETQRNKGNFPGRFSGRQFSNSRSEMNVSTLELGDSALYLCASSSTSTDTQYFGPGTRLTVL.

This sequence joins TRBV21-1 and TRBJ2-7; the table's D gene call, TRBD1, was not cross checked with the DNA. TRBV21-1 is shown as a pseudogene. The CDR3 sequence is 14 residues long. The CDR3: CASSRQGYSYEQYF. CDR3 DNA sequence: TGTGCCAGCAGTCGACAGGGGTACTCATACGAGCAGTACTTC.

The J gene is TRBJ1-6, the V gene TRBV19, with 7 bases aligning to TRBD1. The CDR3 has 17 residues. Germline values: CDR1 LNHDA, CDR2 SQIVND (reference sequence). The junction had 13 bases not matched to a gene; V was cut back by 5 bases and J by 6 bases. For the CDR3, the DNA is TGTGCCAGTAGTTCACCGCCGGGACAGATGATTAATTCACCCCTCCACTTT. It is translated as CASSSPPGQMINSPLHF.

This sequence joins TRBV4-1 and TRBJ2-7, with 13 bases aligning to TRBD2. CDR1 and CDR2 (germline): MGHRA, YSYEKL. The CDR3 is 14 residues long. V dropped 5 bases and J dropped 6; count of bases not matched to a gene: 4. The CDR3 here is CASSTLAGGSEQYF. The CDR3 coding sequence is TGCGCCAGCAGCACACTAGCGGGAGGGAGCGAGCAGTACTTC.

In nucleotides, the CDR3 is TGTGCCAGCAGCTTCAAGGAGGGGTCTGAAGCTTTCTTT. Its translation: CASSFKEGSEAFF. This chain joins TRBV7-9 and TRBJ1-1; D is perhaps TRBD1 (5 bases). The V end was cut by 3 bases, the J end by 6 bases, with 11 bases between. CDR1 SEHNR and CDR2 FQNEAQ come from the germline V gene (reference sequence). CDR3 length: 13 residues.

This clone was seen only once. This chain uses TRBV19 with TRBJ1-2, with D maybe TRBD1 (5 bases). The CDR3 totals 13 residues. The germline CDR1 and CDR2 sequences are LNHDA and SQIVND (reference sequence). V gave up 2 bases and J gave up 8 bases, with 12 bases separating them. The CDR3, as DNA: TGTGCCAGTAGTATAAGGCAGGGCCACGGCTACACCTTC. Translating it yields CASSIRQGHGYTF.